Here is one T cell receptor beta chain with its context. The target antigen is unknown. The sample originates from a study of CD8 T cells in Susac syndrome. Findings of the study overall: The study acknowledged a relatively small number of individuals in its TCR sequencing and HLA analysis.

Sequencing of TCR beta was carried out in blood CD8+ and CD4+ T cells. Controls were age- and sex-matched healthy donors. The CDR3 runs 14 residues. Germline V gene data show CDR1 as SNHLY and CDR2 as FYNNEI. Trimming stripped 3 bases from V and 2 bases from J, with 8 bases between. Random-hexamer reverse transcription was applied to about 0.45 to 1 ug RNA. Across 54 Vbeta and 13 Jbeta, TCR beta CDR3 was amplified with immunoSEQ multiplex PCR. MiXCR, run by TCRdb on the immunoSEQ multiplex PCR reads, gives a single entry per CDR3 protein. The sample lists about 80,000 distinct CDR3 sequences; around 94% were seen once.

The V and J genes are TRBV2 and TRBJ2-1, with a possible D match to TRBD1 (5 bases). The material sequenced was CD8+ T cells from PBMCs. This clonotype originated in a human donor in good health. Here the CDR3 DNA reads TGTGCCAGCAGTGACAGGGCAGCCTACAATGAGCAGTTCTTC. Encoded protein: CASSDRAAYNEQFF.